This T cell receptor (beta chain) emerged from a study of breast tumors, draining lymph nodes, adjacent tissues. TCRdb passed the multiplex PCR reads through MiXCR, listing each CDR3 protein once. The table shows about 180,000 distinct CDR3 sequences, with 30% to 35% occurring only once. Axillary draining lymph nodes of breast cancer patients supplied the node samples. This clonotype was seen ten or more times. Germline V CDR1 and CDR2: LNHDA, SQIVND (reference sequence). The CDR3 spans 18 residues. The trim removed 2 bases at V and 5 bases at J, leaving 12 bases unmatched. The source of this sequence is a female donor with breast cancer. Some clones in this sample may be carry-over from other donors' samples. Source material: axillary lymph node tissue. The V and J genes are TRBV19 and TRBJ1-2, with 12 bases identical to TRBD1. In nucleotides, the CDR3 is TGTGCCAGTAGTATATCCCTGGGGACAGGGGGCATTCTTTATGGCTACACCTTC. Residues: CASSISLGTGGILYGYTF.